What follows describes a single T cell receptor (beta chain). Its antigen is unknown. Profiled with immunoSEQ multiplex PCR; TCRdb holds only in-frame clones, not every one. The sample has roughly 93,000 clones; 85% to 90% are singletons. Germline CDR1 and CDR2: SGHNT and YYREEE (reference sequence). This CDR3 is 15 amino acids long. V gave up 2 bases and J gave up 5 bases, with 14 bases separating them. This sample stems from a study of T cell responses to AZD1222 COVID-19 vaccine. Study background: Pooled samples include second doses given at about 4 or 12 weeks. Study observations and caveats: Two AZD1222 administrations were followed by greater Spike-specific TCR breadth and depth.

The TCR was taken from an adult in good health. The starting material was peripheral blood, obtained on day 0 of AZD1222 vaccination. The chain employs TRBV5-4 and TRBJ2-1; D possibly matches TRBD1 or TRBD2 (6 bases each). The CDR3 is CASSLEGGTHNEQFF. In DNA form, the CDR3 reads TGTGCCAGCAGCTTAGAAGGGGGGACCCACAATGAGCAGTTCTTC.